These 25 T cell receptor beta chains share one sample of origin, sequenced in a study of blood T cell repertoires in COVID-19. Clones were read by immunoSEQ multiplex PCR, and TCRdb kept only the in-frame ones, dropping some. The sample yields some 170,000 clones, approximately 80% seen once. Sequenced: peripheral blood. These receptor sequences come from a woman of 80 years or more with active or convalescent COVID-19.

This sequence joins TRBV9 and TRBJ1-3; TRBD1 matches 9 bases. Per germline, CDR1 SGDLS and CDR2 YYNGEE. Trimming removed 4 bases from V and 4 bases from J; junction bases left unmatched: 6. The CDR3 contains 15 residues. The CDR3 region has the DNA TGTGCCAGCAGCTCTACAGGGGGCTACGGAAACACCATATATTTT. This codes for CASSSTGGYGNTIYF. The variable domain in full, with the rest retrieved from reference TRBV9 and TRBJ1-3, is DSGVTQTPKHLITATGQRVTLRCSPRSGDLSVYWYQQSLDQGLQFLIQYYNGEERAKGNILERFSAQQFPDLHSELNLSSLELGDSALYFCASSSTGGYGNTIYFGEGSWLTVV.

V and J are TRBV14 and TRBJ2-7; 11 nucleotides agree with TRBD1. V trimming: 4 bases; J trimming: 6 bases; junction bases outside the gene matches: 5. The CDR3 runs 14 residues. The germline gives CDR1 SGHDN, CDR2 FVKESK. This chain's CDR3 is CASSLAGTGGEQYF. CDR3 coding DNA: TGTGCCAGCAGCCTAGCCGGGACAGGGGGCGAGCAGTACTTC. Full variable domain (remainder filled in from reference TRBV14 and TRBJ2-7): EAGVTQFPSHSVIEKGQTVTLRCDPISGHDNLYWYRRVMGKEIKFLLHFVKESKQDESGMPNNRFLAERTGGTYSTLKVQPAELEDSGVYFCASSLAGTGGEQYFGPGTRLTVT.

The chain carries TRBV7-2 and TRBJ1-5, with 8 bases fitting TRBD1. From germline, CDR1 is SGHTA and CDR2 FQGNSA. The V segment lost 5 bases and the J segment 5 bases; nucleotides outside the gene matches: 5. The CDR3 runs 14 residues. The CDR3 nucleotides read TGTGCCAGCAGCACCGACAGGGGTTATCAGCCCCAGCATTTT. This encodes CASSTDRGYQPQHF.

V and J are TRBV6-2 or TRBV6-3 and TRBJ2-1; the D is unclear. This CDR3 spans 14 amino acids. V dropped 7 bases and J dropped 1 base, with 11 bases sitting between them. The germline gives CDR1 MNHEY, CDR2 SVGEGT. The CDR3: CASIPAGSYNEQFF. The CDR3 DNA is TGTGCCAGCATCCCCGCCGGGTCCTACAATGAGCAGTTCTTC.

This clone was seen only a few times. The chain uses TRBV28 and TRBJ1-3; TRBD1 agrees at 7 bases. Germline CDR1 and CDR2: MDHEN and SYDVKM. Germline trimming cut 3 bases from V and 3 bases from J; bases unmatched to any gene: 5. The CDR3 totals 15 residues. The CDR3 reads CASSFTGEGGNTIYF. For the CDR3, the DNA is TGTGCCAGCAGTTTCACAGGGGAAGGTGGAAACACCATATATTTT.

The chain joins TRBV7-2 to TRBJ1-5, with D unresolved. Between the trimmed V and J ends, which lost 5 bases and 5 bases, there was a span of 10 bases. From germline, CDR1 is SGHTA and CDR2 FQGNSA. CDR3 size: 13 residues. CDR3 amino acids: CASSPTRDQPQHF. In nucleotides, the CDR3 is TGTGCCAGCAGCCCAACTAGGGATCAGCCCCAGCATTTT.

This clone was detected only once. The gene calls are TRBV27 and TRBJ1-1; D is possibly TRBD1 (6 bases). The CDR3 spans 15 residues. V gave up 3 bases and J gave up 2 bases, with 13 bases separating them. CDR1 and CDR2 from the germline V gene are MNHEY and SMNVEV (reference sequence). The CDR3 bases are TGTGCCAGCAGTTTCTCGACAGGAATAAACACTGAAGCTTTCTTT. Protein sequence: CASSFSTGINTEAFF.

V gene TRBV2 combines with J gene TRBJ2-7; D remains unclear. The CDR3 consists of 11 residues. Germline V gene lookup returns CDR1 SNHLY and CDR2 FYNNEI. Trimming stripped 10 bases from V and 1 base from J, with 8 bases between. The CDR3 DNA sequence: TGTGCCACCCGAGAGTCCTACGAGCAGTACTTC. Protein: CATRESYEQYF.

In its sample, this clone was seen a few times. The CDR3 nucleotides are TGTGCCAGCAGTTCGGACAGGAGCTCCTATAATTCACCCCTCCACTTT. Translating it yields CASSSDRSSYNSPLHF. The chain is built from TRBV6-5 and TRBJ1-6; 7 nucleotides align to TRBD1. Germline assignment: CDR1 MNHEY and CDR2 SVGAGI. CDR3 length: 16 residues. Trimming took 4 bases from V and 0 from J; bases not matched to a gene: 3.

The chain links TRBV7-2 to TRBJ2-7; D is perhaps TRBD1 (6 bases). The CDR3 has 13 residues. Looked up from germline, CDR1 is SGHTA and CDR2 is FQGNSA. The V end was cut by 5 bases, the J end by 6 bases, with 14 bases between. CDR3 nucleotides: TGTGCCAGCAGCACCCAACCAGGGGTCGAGCAGTACTTC. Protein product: CASSTQPGVEQYF.

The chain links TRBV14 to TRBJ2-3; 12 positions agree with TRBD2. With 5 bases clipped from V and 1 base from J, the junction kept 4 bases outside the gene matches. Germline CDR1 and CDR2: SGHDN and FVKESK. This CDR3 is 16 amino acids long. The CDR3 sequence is CASSSRTSGGTDTQYF. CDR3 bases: TGTGCCAGCAGCTCCCGGACTAGCGGGGGCACAGATACGCAGTATTTT.

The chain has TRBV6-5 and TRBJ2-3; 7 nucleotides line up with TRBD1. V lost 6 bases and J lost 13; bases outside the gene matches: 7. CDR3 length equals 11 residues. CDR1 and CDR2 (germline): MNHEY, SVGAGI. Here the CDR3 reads CASSLDRVEYF. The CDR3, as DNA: TGTGCCAGCAGCCTAGACAGGGTTGAGTATTTT.

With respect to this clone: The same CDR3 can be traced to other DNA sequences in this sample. The CDR3 region is CASTRGSGELFF. CDR3 nucleotides: TGTGCCAGCACCCGGGGGTCCGGGGAGCTGTTTTTT. This sequence joins TRBV5-6 and TRBJ2-2; D is possibly TRBD2 (6 bases). The V gene lost 6 bases and the J gene lost 6 bases, with 9 bases spanning the gap. The CDR3 is 12 residues long. Germline V gene lookup returns CDR1 SGHDT and CDR2 YYEEEE.

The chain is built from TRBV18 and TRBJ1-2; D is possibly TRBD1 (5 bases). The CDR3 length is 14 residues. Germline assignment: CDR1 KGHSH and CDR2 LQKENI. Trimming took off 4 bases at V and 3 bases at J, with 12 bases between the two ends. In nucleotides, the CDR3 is TGTGCCAGCTCACTGATGGAGACAGACTATGGCTACACCTTC. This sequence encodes CASSLMETDYGYTF.

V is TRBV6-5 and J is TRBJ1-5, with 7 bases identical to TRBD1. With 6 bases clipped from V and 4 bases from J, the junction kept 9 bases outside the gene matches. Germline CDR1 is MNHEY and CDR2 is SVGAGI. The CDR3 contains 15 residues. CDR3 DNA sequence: TGTGCCAGCAGGGCAGACAGGGTTCTAAATCAGCCCCAGCATTTT. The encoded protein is CASRADRVLNQPQHF.

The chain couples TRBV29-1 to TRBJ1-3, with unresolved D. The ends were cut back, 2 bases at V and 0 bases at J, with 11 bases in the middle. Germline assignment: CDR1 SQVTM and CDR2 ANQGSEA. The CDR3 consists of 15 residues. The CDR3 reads CSVEPDGLSGNTIYF. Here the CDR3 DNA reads TGCAGCGTTGAACCGGACGGACTCTCTGGAAACACCATATATTTT.

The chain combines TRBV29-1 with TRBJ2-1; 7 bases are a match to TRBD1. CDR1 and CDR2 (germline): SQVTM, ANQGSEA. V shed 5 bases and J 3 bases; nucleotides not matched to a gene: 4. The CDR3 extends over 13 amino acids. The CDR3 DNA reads TGCAGCGTTTTTCGGACAGGCTACAATGAGCAGTTCTTC. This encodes CSVFRTGYNEQFF.

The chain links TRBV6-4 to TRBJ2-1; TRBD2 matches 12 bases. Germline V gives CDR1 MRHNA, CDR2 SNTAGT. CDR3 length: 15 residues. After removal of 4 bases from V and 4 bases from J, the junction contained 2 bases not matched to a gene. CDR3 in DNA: TGTGCCAGCAGTGGGGGGACTAGCGGGTACAATGAGCAGTTCTTC. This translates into CASSGGTSGYNEQFF.

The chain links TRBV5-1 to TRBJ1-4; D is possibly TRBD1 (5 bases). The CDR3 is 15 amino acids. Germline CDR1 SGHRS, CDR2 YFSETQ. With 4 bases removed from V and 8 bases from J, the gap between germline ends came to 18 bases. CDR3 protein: CASSPGVGVREKLFF. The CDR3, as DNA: TGCGCCAGCAGCCCGGGGGTAGGGGTTCGGGAAAAACTGTTTTTT.

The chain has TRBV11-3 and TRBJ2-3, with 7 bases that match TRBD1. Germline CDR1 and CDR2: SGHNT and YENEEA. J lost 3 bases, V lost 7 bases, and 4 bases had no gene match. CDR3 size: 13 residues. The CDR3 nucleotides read TGTGCCAGCACCGAGGACAGGACAGATACGCAGTATTTT. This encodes CASTEDRTDTQYF.

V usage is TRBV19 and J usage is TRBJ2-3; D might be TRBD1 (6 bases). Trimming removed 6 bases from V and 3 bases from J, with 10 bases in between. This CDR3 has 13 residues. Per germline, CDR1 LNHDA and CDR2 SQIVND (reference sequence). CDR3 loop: CASRVGGTDTQYF. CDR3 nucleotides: TGTGCCAGTAGGGTAGGGGGTACAGATACGCAGTATTTT.

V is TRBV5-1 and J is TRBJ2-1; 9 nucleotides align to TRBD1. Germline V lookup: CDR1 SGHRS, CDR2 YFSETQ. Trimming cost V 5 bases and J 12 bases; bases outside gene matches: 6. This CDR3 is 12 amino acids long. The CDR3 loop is CASSLQGAGQFF. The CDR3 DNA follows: TGCGCCAGCAGTCTACAGGGGGCAGGGCAGTTCTTC. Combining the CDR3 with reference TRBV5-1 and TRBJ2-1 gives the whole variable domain KAGVTQTPRYLIKTRGQQVTLSCSPISGHRSVSWYQQTPGQGLQFLFEYFSETQRNKGNFPGRFSGRQFSNSRSEMNVSTLELGDSALYLCASSLQGAGQFFGPGTRLTVL.

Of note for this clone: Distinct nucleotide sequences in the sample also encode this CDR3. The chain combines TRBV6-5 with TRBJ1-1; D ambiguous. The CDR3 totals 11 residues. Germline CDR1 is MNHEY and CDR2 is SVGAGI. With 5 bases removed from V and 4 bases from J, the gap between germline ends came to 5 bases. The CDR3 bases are TGTGCCAGCAGTCCCGGCACTGAAGCTTTCTTT. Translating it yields CASSPGTEAFF.

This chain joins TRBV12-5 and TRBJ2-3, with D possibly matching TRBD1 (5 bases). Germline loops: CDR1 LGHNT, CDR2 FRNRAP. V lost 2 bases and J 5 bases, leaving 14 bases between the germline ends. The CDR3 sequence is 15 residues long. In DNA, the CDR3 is TGTGCTAGTGGTTTGAGAGGATTTCAGGGAGATACGCAGTATTTT. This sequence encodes CASGLRGFQGDTQYF.

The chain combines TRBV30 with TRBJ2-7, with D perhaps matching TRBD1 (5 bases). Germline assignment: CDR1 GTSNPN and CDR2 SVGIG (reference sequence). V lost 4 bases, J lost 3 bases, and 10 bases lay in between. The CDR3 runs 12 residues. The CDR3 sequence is CAWNAGNYEQYF. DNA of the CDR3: TGTGCCTGGAATGCAGGGAACTACGAGCAGTACTTC.